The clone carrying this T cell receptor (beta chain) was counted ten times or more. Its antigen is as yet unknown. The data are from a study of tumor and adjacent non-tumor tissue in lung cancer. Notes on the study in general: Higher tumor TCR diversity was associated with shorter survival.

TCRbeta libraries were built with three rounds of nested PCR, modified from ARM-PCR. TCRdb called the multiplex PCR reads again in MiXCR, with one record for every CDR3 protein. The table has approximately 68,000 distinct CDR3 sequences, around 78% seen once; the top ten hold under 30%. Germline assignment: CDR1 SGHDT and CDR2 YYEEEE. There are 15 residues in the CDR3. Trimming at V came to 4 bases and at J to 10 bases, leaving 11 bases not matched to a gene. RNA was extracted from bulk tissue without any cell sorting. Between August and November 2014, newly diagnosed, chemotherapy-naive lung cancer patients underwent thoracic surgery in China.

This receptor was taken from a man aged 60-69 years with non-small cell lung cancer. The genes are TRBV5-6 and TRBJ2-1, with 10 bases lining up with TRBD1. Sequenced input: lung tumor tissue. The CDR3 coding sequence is TGTGCCAGCAGCCCGGTCCGGGACAGGGGACACGAGCAGTTCTTC. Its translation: CASSPVRDRGHEQFF.